The 6 T cell receptor beta chains in this list originate from one sample, sequenced in a study of regulatory T cells in long-lasting Graves disease. This sample's time point: newly diagnosed GD, antithyroid drugs for less than 3 months. The TCR library was made from RNA extracted from PBMCs. Researchers made TCR beta libraries by using iRepertoire HTBI primers and running Arm-PCR on CDR3 regions. TCRdb redid the calling of the multiplex PCR reads with MiXCR, one entry per CDR3 protein. The sample includes about 220,000 distinct CDR3 sequences, approximately 18% of them seen just once. The same sample was also studied in work on T cells in Graves' hyperthyroidism and ophthalmopathy.

The starting material was peripheral blood mononuclear cells (PBMCs), obtained at new diagnosis, from a patient treated with antithyroid drugs. These receptor sequences come from a woman in her twenties or thirties with Graves disease.

This clonotype was recorded many times. This chain joins TRBV5-1 and TRBJ1-6; 9 nucleotides agree with TRBD1. Per germline, CDR1 SGHRS and CDR2 YFSETQ. This CDR3 spans 15 amino acids. After removal of 4 bases from V and 8 bases from J, the junction contained 7 bases not matched to a gene. The CDR3 DNA is TGCGCCAGCAGCAGGAGGACAGGGGCCGATTCACCCCTCCACTTT. Translated, it gives CASSRRTGADSPLHF.

This clonotype occurred many times. This sequence joins TRBV20-1 and TRBJ2-3; D unclear. The CDR3 consists of 12 residues. Trimming took off 4 bases at V and 1 base at J, with 6 bases between the two ends. Germline V CDR1 and CDR2: DFQATT, SNEGSKA (reference sequence). Here the CDR3 reads CSAKIGTDTQYF. DNA of the CDR3: TGCAGTGCTAAGATAGGCACAGATACGCAGTATTTT.

The DNA for the CDR3 is TGTGCCAGCACCGCGGGACAGGGGTACTCCGGGGAGCTGTTTTTT. Its translation: CASTAGQGYSGELFF. V usage is TRBV6-1 and J usage is TRBJ2-2, with 10 bases fitting TRBD1. V was pared by 7 bases and J by 6 bases, with 8 bases of the junction left unmatched. Germline lookup yields CDR1 MNHNS and CDR2 SASEGT. There are 15 residues in the CDR3.

Worth noting for this clonotype: The junction does not match germline at one end; this may be a read error. The V and J genes are TRBV5-4 and TRBJ1-1; unclear D gene. This CDR3 has 14 amino acids. Germline-derived CDR1 and CDR2 are SGHNT and YYREEE (reference sequence). For the CDR3, the DNA is TGTGCCAGCACGCCGGGAGAGAGTAGAATAGAAGATTTCTTT. This sequence encodes CASTPGESRIEDFF.

This clonotype showed up many times. V and J are TRBV19 and TRBJ2-2, with no clear D. Germline CDR1 reads LNHDA; CDR2 reads SQIVND (reference sequence). CDR3 length: 13 residues. The ends were cut back, 10 bases at V and 8 bases at J, with 17 bases in the middle. CDR3 coding DNA: TGTGCCACCTCAACCCTTTCAGAGGGGGAGCTGTTTTTT. Protein product: CATSTLSEGELFF.

With respect to this clonotype: With only one base between it and a far larger clone, this is likely a read error. This chain uses TRBV11-3 with TRBJ2-5; 12 bases agree with TRBD2. The CDR3 has 17 residues. Germline CDR1 is SGHNT and CDR2 is YENEEA. V trimming: 2 bases; J trimming: 4 bases; junction bases outside the gene matches: 8. For the CDR3, the DNA is TGTGCCAGCAGCTTAAGGGTACTAGCGGGGGGAGGAGAGACCCAGTACTTC. Amino acids: CASSLRVLAGGGETQYF.